This T cell receptor beta chain was sequenced in a study of T-cell reconstitution after alpha-beta-depleted transplantation in children. The TCRbeta library was prepared with unique molecular identifiers. Via MiXCR, TCRdb re-called the PCR reads, giving one row per CDR3 protein. Found here are more than 45,000 distinct CDR3 sequences, about 47% of them singletons; the top ten hold around two fifths. The TCR sequence derives from a boy younger than two with SCID, due to receive a stem cell transplant. Specimen: peripheral blood, collected before TCRalphabeta/CD19-depleted stem cell transplant.

The CDR3 region has the DNA TGTGCCAGCAGTTTATTATTCAAAACAGGGGCTATCGTCTACGAGCAGTACTTC. This encodes CASSLLFKTGAIVYEQYF. The J gene is TRBJ2-7, the V gene TRBV28, with 7 bases aligning to TRBD1. Trimming at V came to 1 base and at J to 3 bases, leaving 15 bases not matched to a gene. CDR1 and CDR2 (germline): MDHEN, SYDVKM. The CDR3 is 18 residues long.